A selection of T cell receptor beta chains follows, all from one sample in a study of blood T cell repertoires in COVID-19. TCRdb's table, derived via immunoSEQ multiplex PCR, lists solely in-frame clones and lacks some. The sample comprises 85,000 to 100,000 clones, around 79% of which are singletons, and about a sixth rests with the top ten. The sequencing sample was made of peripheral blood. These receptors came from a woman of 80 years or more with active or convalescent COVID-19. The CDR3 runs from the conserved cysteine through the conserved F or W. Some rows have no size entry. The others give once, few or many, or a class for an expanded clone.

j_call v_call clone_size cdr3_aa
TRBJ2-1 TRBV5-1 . CASSRGATAYNEQFF
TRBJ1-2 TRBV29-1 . CSVGGTGASNYGYTF
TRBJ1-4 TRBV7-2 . CASSPTQGKLFF
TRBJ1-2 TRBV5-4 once CASRRGQGGYGYTF
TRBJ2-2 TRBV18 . CASSPRQGSNTGELFF
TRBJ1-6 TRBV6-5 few CASTLGNSPLHF
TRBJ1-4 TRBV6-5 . CASRPNGGGGEKLFF
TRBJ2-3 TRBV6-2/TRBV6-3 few CASSYSSQSTDTQYF
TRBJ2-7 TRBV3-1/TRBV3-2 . CASSRDRSPSYEQYF
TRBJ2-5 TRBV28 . CASSASGTAQETQYF
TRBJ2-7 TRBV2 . CASSGQGLTYEQYF
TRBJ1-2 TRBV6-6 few CASSHINYGYTF
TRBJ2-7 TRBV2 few CASNGQGWNEQYF
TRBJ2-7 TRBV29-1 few CSDTGQGGF
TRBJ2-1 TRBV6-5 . CASSYSRQVYNEQFF
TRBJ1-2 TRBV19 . CASSLGPGSNGYTF